This T cell receptor beta chain appears in the sequencing data of a study of T cells after yellow fever vaccination (dated by TCRdb to the late 2010s). With regard to the full study: Libraries from fractions with low cell numbers were prepared with the SMART-Seq v4 Ultra Low Input RNA kit. To follow T-cell clones before and after both primary and booster YFV17D yellow fever vaccination, bulk TCR alpha and beta repertoires underwent longitudinal sequencing. Two healthy male donors made up the cohort, one aged 18 to 30 years and the other aged 30 to 40 years. Blood was drawn at multiple timepoints before and after primary and secondary immunization, with bulk PBMC replicates and cell subsets isolated. Overall study results and their limits: FACS-sorted repertoires could contain abundant contaminating clonotypes from the bulk population, so computational filtering was required. A small fraction of clonotypes appeared in both the CD4 and CD8 compartments, likely as a result of convergent recombination. After the booster, most clones that had expanded after primary vaccination were detected again (around 96% of CD4 and over 75% of CD8), suggesting broad maintenance of memory. The study included only two donors, which limits how far the findings can be generalized. The secondary T-cell response was weaker than the primary response but faster, peaking on day 5 instead of day 15.

In the case of this clonotype: Its cognate antigen has yet to be identified. No much larger clone exists at a distance of one base, and base qualities are not known.

CDR1 and CDR2 are read off the germline V gene (reference sequence) as DFQATT and SNEGSKA. CDR3 length: 14 amino acids, cysteine to phenylalanine. The CDR3 DNA has 42 bases and is translated from base 1. Trimming takes 5 bases from V and 0 bases from J, and the germline ends sit 12 bases apart. TCR cDNA was synthesized by 5'RACE template switching, which introduced a universal primer site and unique molecular identifiers. Priming for cDNA synthesis came from both the TCR alpha and TCR beta constant segments. Library amplification used two PCR steps, and the second PCR step added sample barcodes and sequencing adapters. Libraries were sequenced on Illumina HiSeq 2500 (2x100 bp) or NovaSeq (2x150 bp). As for the authors' bioinformatics: MIGEC handled demultiplexing of reads and collapsing into UMI consensus sequences, while MiXCR performed V(D)J alignment. Vaccine-responding clonotypes were defined with edgeR using replicate PBMC samples, requiring FDR below 0.01 and a log2 fold change above 5 up to day 15. Bulk clonotypes were assigned CD4 or CD8 identity according to which sequenced CD4 or CD8 repertoire held them at higher abundance. Using fastp trimming at Q25 and MiXCR clonotype assembly, TCRdb reanalyzed the public sequencing data and kept in-frame beta chains. Merged by CDR3 protein, the rows form single entries marked with the most common genes and DNA. TCRdb, rather than the study authors, made the V and J calls. The sample contains about 73,000 distinct CDR3 sequences, 7.5% to 8% of them found a single time. Of the sample, less than 50% falls within the top ten clones.

According to the study, the label for this sample's treatment or condition signals: live attenuated yellow fever vaccine strain. A standard Ficoll-Paque protocol was used to isolate PBMCs from peripheral blood. Dynabeads CD4 and CD8 positive selection kits were used to isolate CD4 and CD8 T-cell fractions. RNA was extracted with TriZol from bulk PBMCs, CD4 and CD8 fractions, and dextramer-positive and dextramer-negative fractions. Sequences were derived from CD8+ T cells sorted from PBMCs, sampled on the day of the yellow fever booster vaccination. The origin of this receptor is a young man who received the YFV17D yellow fever vaccine. This receptor chain uses TRBV20-1 and TRBJ2-3; the D gene remains uncertain. For the CDR3, the sequence is CSASPAASTDTQYF. The nucleotide sequence is TGCAGTGCTTCTCCGGCCGCTAGCACAGATACGCAGTATTTT.